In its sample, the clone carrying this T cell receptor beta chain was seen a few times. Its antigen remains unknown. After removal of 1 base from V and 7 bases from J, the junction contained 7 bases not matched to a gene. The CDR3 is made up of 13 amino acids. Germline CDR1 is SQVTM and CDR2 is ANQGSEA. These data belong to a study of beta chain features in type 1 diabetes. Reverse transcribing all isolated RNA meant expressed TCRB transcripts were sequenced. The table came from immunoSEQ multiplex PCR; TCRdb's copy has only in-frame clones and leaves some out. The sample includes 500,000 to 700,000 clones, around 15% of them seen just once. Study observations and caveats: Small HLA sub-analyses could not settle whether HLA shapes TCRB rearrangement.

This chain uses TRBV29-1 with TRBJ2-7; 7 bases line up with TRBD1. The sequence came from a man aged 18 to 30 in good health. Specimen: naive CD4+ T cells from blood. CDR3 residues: CSVEGSGGREQYF. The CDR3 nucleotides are TGCAGCGTTGAAGGTTCAGGGGGACGGGAGCAGTACTTC.